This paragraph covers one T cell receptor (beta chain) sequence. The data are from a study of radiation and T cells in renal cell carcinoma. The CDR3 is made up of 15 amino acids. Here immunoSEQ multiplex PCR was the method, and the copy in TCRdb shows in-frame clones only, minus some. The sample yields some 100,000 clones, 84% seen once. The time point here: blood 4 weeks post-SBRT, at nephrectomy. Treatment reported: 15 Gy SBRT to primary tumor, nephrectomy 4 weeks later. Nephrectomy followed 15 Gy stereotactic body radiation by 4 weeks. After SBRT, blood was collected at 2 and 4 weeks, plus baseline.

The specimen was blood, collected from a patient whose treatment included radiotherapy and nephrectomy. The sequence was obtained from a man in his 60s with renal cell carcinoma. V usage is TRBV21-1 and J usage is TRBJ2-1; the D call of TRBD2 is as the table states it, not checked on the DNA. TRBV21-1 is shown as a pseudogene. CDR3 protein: CASSTGLVSYNEQFF. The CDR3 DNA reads TGTGCCAGCAGCACCGGACTAGTCTCCTACAATGAGCAGTTCTTC.